This T cell receptor beta chain was found in a study of identical twins. Study results and caveats: Within twin pairs, the out-of-frame alpha sequences they shared showed excess low generation probability. Donors were not followed over many years; analysis was cross-sectional.

TCRdb passed the 5' RACE reads through MiXCR, listing each CDR3 protein once. The sample shows more than 1.5 million distinct CDR3 sequences, roughly a third of them seen only once. Germline V CDR1 and CDR2: MGHRA, YSYEKL. CDR3 length: 19 residues. The germline V and J ends were trimmed by 0 bases and 6 bases, with 26 bases remaining between them. Concerning this clonotype itself: Its antigen is unidentified.

Healthy Caucasians provided all donations. Sequenced sample: cord blood. This rearrangement joins TRBV4-1 to TRBJ1-2, with TRBD1 as a possible D gene (5 bases). The origin of this receptor is a newborn girl in good health. The CDR3 loop reads CASSQDRGDLVVSYNGYTF. CDR3 in DNA: TGCGCCAGCAGCCAAGATCGCGGGGACCTTGTAGTCTCCTATAATGGCTACACCTTC.